The rows below give T cell receptor beta chains drawn from one sample of a study of T-cell memory formation after mild COVID-19. TCRdb analysed the 5' RACE reads with MiXCR anew, one entry per CDR3 protein. The sample consists of 300,000 to 350,000 distinct CDR3 sequences, approximately 20% of them appearing once. Sequenced input: PBMCs or a T cell subset sorted from them (not recorded which). The receptors here all came from a man younger than 30 who had mild COVID-19 (a few samples of this study predate the infection). Cell type and time point are not known. Each CDR3 is given with its conserved first and last residue. The D gene is left open where the match is weak. Clone size is given for some rows only: seen once, a few or many times, or a class if the clone is expanded.

j_call clone_size v_call d_call cdr3_nt cdr3_aa
TRBJ2-3 few TRBV7-9 . TGTGCCAGCGGCCGAAGAGGGGCTATCACAGATACGCAGTATTTT CASGRRGAITDTQYF
TRBJ2-5 . TRBV4-1 TRBD1 TGCGCCAGCAGCCAGAGGGGACAGGGCCAGCAAGAGACCCAGTACTTC CASSQRGQGQQETQYF
TRBJ2-1 few TRBV6-5 TRBD1 TGTGCCAGCAGTTACTCGTTCTTGGACAGGGGGGGTGCGGCCGAGCAGTTCTTC CASSYSFLDRGGAAEQFF
TRBJ1-1 . TRBV12-3/TRBV12-4 . TGTGCCAGCATAGACAGCCTGAACACTGAAGCTTTCTTT CASIDSLNTEAFF
TRBJ2-3 few TRBV10-3 TRBD2 TGTGCCATCAGTGAGTCGCCTAGCGGGGTATATACGCAGTATTTT CAISESPSGVYTQYF
TRBJ1-4 once TRBV12-3/TRBV12-4 . TGTGCCAGCAGCCCACAGGGTCCTAATGAAAAACTGTTTTTT CASSPQGPNEKLFF
TRBJ2-1 few TRBV7-2 TRBD2 TGTGCCAGCAGCTTAGGGCCCGGGGGGGCTACCCAGTTCTTC CASSLGPGGATQFF
TRBJ1-2 . TRBV7-8 . TGTGCCAGCAGCTTAGCGTCCCCAGGATTTTATGGCTACACCTTC CASSLASPGFYGYTF
TRBJ1-1 . TRBV29-1 . TGCAGCGTCGGGGGGCGGGTTGGAGGGAACACTGAAGCTTTCTTT CSVGGRVGGNTEAFF
TRBJ2-7 few TRBV18 TRBD1 TGTGCCAGCTCACCAACACATCTAAGGACAGGGGTTCCCGAGCAGTACTTC CASSPTHLRTGVPEQYF
TRBJ2-5 many TRBV23-1 TRBD2 TGCGCCAGCAGTTCCGGGGGGGCCGGGGAGACCCAGTACTTC CASSSGGAGETQYF
TRBJ1-5 . TRBV2 . TGTGCCAGCAGTGAATTTGGAAACAATCAGCCCCAGCATTTT CASSEFGNNQPQHF
TRBJ1-3 few TRBV12-3/TRBV12-4 . TGTGCCAGCAGTTTTAAGACGTCCGGAAACACCATATATTTT CASSFKTSGNTIYF
TRBJ1-5 few TRBV12-3/TRBV12-4 . TGTGCCAGCAGGAATATGGGGGGGTTTCAGCCCCAGCATTTT CASRNMGGFQPQHF
TRBJ1-1 . TRBV7-2 . TGTGCCAGCAGCTTAGGGGGTGGGATCACTGAAGCTTTCTTT CASSLGGGITEAFF
TRBJ2-3 few TRBV6-5 . TGTGCCAGCAGTTACTCCCTCTTCAGCACAGATACGCAGTATTTT CASSYSLFSTDTQYF
TRBJ1-1 . TRBV6-5 . TGTGCCAGCAGTCCTCAGACAGGGAACACTGAAGCTTTCTTT CASSPQTGNTEAFF
TRBJ2-3 . TRBV25-1 TRBD2 TGTGCCAGCAGTGTGCCGACTAGCGATAGCACAGATACGCAGTATTTT CASSVPTSDSTDTQYF
TRBJ1-1 few TRBV29-1 . TGCAGCGTGCCCGGAGGTGAAGCTTTCTTT CSVPGGEAFF
TRBJ1-2 . TRBV12-3/TRBV12-4 . TGTGCCAGCAGTCAAGGGAGCCGGTACTATGGCTACACCTTC CASSQGSRYYGYTF
TRBJ2-1 . TRBV4-3 TRBD2 TGCGCCAGCAGCCAAGCAGCAGCGGGGGCATCCTTCAATGAGCAGTTCTTC CASSQAAAGASFNEQFF
TRBJ1-1 . TRBV4-1 . TGCGCCAGCAGTAGTGGCAGGGCGGGTACTGAAGCTTTCTTT CASSSGRAGTEAFF
TRBJ2-5 few TRBV6-5 TRBD1 TGTGCCAGCAGTCGCCCGGGACAGGGTCAAGAGACCCAGTACTTC CASSRPGQGQETQYF
TRBJ1-6 . TRBV19 . TGTGCCAGTACCCGAGGGGGAGCCTCCTATAATTCACCCCTCCACTTT CASTRGGASYNSPLHF
TRBJ1-1 . TRBV12-5 TRBD1 TGTGCTAGTGGTCCCGGGACAGGGGGGGAAGTTAACACTGAAGCTTTCTTT CASGPGTGGEVNTEAFF
TRBJ1-2 few TRBV2 . TGTGCCAGCAGTGCCAGAGGGGCTGAGGACGGCTACACCTTC CASSARGAEDGYTF
TRBJ2-1 . TRBV7-7 TRBD1 TGTGCTAGCAGCTTGACAGGGAAGGCTGAGCAGTTCTTC CASSLTGKAEQFF
TRBJ1-5 . TRBV27 . TGTGCCAGCAGTTTATCGACGGAGGGGAGGCCCCAGCATTTT CASSLSTEGRPQHF
TRBJ1-1 . TRBV7-2 . TGTGCCAGCAGCTTGGGGGGGGCCGGGGACACTGAAGCTTTCTTT CASSLGGAGDTEAFF
TRBJ2-3 . TRBV5-1 . TGCGCCAGCAGTAATGGATCCCGCACAGATACGCAGTATTTT CASSNGSRTDTQYF
TRBJ2-5 many TRBV5-1 . TGCGCCAGCAGCCCCAGGACCCCCAGAGAGACCCAGTACTTC CASSPRTPRETQYF
TRBJ2-5 . TRBV7-9 TRBD1 TGTGCCAGCAGCGGGACAGGGACCGGGGGGACCCAGTACTTC CASSGTGTGGTQYF
TRBJ2-1 many TRBV5-1 . TGCGCCAGCAGCTTGGAGGCGAGGGGGGGGGAGCAGTTCTTC CASSLEARGGEQFF
TRBJ1-4 many TRBV20-1 TRBD1 TGCAGTGCTAGAAAAGACAGGGTCGGTTCGAGGGCTAATGAAAAACTGTTTTTT CSARKDRVGSRANEKLFF
TRBJ1-2 . TRBV4-3 . TGCGCCAGCAGCCAGGGAATGGGTGACTATGGCTACACCTTC CASSQGMGDYGYTF
TRBJ2-7 few TRBV3-1 TRBD1 TGTGCCAGCAGCCTTTTCCGGGACAGCTTCTACGAGCAGTACTTC CASSLFRDSFYEQYF
TRBJ2-2 . TRBV20-1 TRBD1 TGCAGTGCTCTCGACAGGGATATCGGGGAGCTGTTTTTT CSALDRDIGELFF
TRBJ1-4 few TRBV7-2 . TGTGCCAGCAGACGTGGTTCGGATGAAAAACTGTTTTTT CASRRGSDEKLFF
TRBJ2-4 few TRBV5-1 TRBD2 TGCGCCAGCAGCTTGGAACTAGCGGGGGGCCAAAACATTCAGTACTTC CASSLELAGGQNIQYF
TRBJ2-3 few TRBV12-3/TRBV12-4 . TGTGCCAGCAGCTACAGGGGGGGTGATGATACGCAGTATTTT CASSYRGGDDTQYF
TRBJ1-5 many TRBV28 . TGTGCCAGCAGACAGGGTAGCAATCAGCCCCAGCATTTT CASRQGSNQPQHF
TRBJ2-3 many TRBV7-2 . TGTGCCAGCAGCTTAGTGGACGGGAGCACAGATACGCAGTATTTT CASSLVDGSTDTQYF